This entry lists 9 T cell receptor beta chains sequenced from one sample in a study of a mutant IDH1 vaccine in newly diagnosed glioma. Regarding time point: week 35, safety follow-up. Every single dose of the vaccine, 300 ug of mutant IDH1 20-mer peptide, came with topical imiquimod. The method was immunoSEQ multiplex PCR; TCRdb's version includes in-frame clones alone and lacks a portion of them. The data show roughly 50,000 clones, with more than 60% seen just once and 6.7% held by the top ten. These TCRs are of unknown antigen specificity. Sequencing used PBMCs, obtained from a glioma patient whose treatment included an IDH1 peptide vaccine. Source of these receptors: a man aged 40-49 years with glioma.

This clone was found once. The rearrangement uses TRBV2 and TRBJ1-2; a possible D gene is TRBD1 (5 bases). Trimming stripped 3 bases from V and 4 bases from J, with 12 bases between. Germline V CDR1 and CDR2: SNHLY, FYNNEI. The CDR3 has 14 amino acids. This CDR3 reads CASSDSARAYGYTF. CDR3 DNA sequence: TGTGCCAGCAGTGATTCAGCCAGGGCCTATGGCTACACCTTC.

This chain joins TRBV6-5 and TRBJ2-2; D not certain. The germline CDR1 and CDR2 sequences are MNHEY and SVGAGI. The ends were cut back, 0 bases at V and 4 bases at J, with 9 bases in the middle. The CDR3 totals 15 residues. This CDR3 is CASSYSITSTGELFF. In DNA, the CDR3 is TGTGCCAGCAGTTACTCGATCACGAGCACCGGGGAGCTGTTTTTT.

The chain carries TRBV2 and TRBJ1-2; the match to TRBD1 covers 8 bases. The CDR3 is made up of 15 amino acids. J was trimmed by 6 bases and V by 4 bases; bases with no gene match: 10. Germline CDR1 and CDR2: SNHLY and FYNNEI. CDR3 loop: CASSVLPGQADGYTF. CDR3 coding DNA: TGTGCCAGCAGTGTTCTACCGGGACAGGCTGATGGCTACACCTTC. Using reference TRBV2 and TRBJ1-2 for the parts outside the CDR3, the full variable domain is EPEVTQTPSHQVTQMGQEVILRCVPISNHLYFYWYRQILGQKVEFLVSFYNNEISEKSEIFDDQFSVERPDGSNFTLKIRSTKLEDSAMYFCASSVLPGQADGYTFGSGTRLTVV.

The gene calls are TRBV7-9 and TRBJ1-5; 9 positions match TRBD1. Looked up from germline, CDR1 is SEHNR and CDR2 is FQNEAQ (reference sequence). There are 15 residues in the CDR3. V trimming: 1 base; J trimming: 3 bases; junction bases outside the gene matches: 1. The CDR3, as DNA: TGTGCCAGCAGCTTAGGGGACAGGGCCAATCAGCCCCAGCATTTT. This sequence encodes CASSLGDRANQPQHF.

This chain joins TRBV10-3 and TRBJ1-1; D is perhaps TRBD1 (6 bases). The CDR3 spans 16 residues. Trimming removed 3 bases at V and 5 bases at J, with 19 bases between. Germline assignment: CDR1 ENHRY and CDR2 SYGVKD. The CDR3 sequence: CAISDGQRGLGTEAFF. CDR3 nucleotides: TGTGCCATCAGTGATGGACAGCGGGGGTTGGGGACTGAAGCTTTCTTT.

The chain recombines TRBV5-1 with TRBJ1-2; 8 nucleotides match TRBD1. Germline CDR1 SGHRS, CDR2 YFSETQ. This CDR3 has 14 residues. Trimming at V came to 4 bases and at J to 3 bases, leaving 5 bases not matched to a gene. CDR3 protein: CASSVQGAYYGYTF. CDR3 sequence (DNA): TGCGCCAGCAGCGTGCAGGGGGCCTACTATGGCTACACCTTC.

The chain employs TRBV2 and TRBJ2-7; 8 bases agree with TRBD2. Germline trimming cut 5 bases from V and 0 bases from J; bases unmatched to any gene: 12. This CDR3 is built from 17 residues. CDR1 and CDR2 from the germline V gene are SNHLY and FYNNEI. The CDR3 DNA sequence: TGTGCCAGCAGTCCCGAGGGTGAGGGGACTAGCTCCTACGAGCAGTACTTC. Amino acid sequence: CASSPEGEGTSSYEQYF.

The chain couples TRBV7-8 to TRBJ2-7; 7 nucleotides line up with TRBD1. The V gene's germline CDR1 is SGHVS and CDR2 FQNEAQ. The CDR3 consists of 13 residues. The trim removed 5 bases at V and 4 bases at J, leaving 5 bases unmatched. For the CDR3, the DNA is TGTGCCAGCAGCCTAACAGGGGCGTACGAGCAGTACTTC. It specifies CASSLTGAYEQYF.

The rearrangement uses TRBV2 and TRBJ2-3; D is perhaps TRBD1 (6 bases). CDR3 length: 14 residues. V gave up 6 bases and J gave up 0 bases, with 10 bases separating them. Germline V gene lookup returns CDR1 SNHLY and CDR2 FYNNEI. CDR3 coding DNA: TGTGCCAGCAGCTTCAGGGGTAGCACAGATACGCAGTATTTT. Its protein is CASSFRGSTDTQYF.